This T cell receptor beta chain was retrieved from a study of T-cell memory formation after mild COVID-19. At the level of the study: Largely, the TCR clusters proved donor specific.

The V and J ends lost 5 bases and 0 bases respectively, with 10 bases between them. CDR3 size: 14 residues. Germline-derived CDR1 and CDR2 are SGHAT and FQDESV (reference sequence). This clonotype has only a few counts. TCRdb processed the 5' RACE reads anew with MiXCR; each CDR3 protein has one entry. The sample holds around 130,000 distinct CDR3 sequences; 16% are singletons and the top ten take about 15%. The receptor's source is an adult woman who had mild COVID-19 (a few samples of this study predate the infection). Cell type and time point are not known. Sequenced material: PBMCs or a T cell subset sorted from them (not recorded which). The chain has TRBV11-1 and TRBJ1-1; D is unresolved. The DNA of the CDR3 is TGTGCCAGCAGCCGAGGCCGAATGAACACTGAAGCTTTCTTT. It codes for CASSRGRMNTEAFF. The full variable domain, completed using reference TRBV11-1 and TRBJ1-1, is EAEVAQSPRYKITEKSQAVAFWCDPISGHATLYWYRQILGQGPELLVQFQDESVVDDSQLPKDRFSAERLKGVDSTLKIQPAELGDSAMYLCASSRGRMNTEAFFGQGTRLTVV.